This T cell receptor beta chain was captured by sequencing in a study of blood T cell repertoires in COVID-19. Overall study: Samples representing acute and convalescent COVID-19 were sourced from the United States, Italy and Spain. PBMCs, B-cell-depleted T cells, or T cells provided the cDNA or gDNA that made up the material.

Produced via immunoSEQ multiplex PCR; TCRdb's table is partial and in-frame only. Counted here are under 100,000 clones, over 75% occurring once; the ten biggest clones make up more than 2%. The CDR3 loop spans 12 amino acids. Trimming removed 10 bases from V and 4 bases from J; junction bases left unmatched: 5. The germline V gene encodes CDR1 MNHEY and CDR2 SVGAGI. Sequenced: peripheral blood. The sequence was collected from a woman in her 70s with acute or convalescent COVID-19. The chain is built from TRBV6-5 and TRBJ1-1; TRBD1 aligns across 8 bases. The CDR3 here is CAIQGVGTEAFF. The CDR3 coding sequence is TGTGCCATACAGGGGGTAGGCACTGAAGCTTTCTTT.